Sequencing of this TCR beta chain was carried out in a study of T cells in Graves' hyperthyroidism and ophthalmopathy. Graves' hyperthyroidism showing no ophthalmopathy progression within 18 months was considered stable. Disease duration under 2 months; hyperthyroidism patients were aged 18 to 65. Orbital computed tomography, thyroid ultrasound, serum thyroxine and TRAb, and clinical symptoms together informed the diagnoses. PBMCs were obtained from under 13 ml fresh peripheral blood. Germline CDR1 and CDR2: MNHEY and SVGAGI. V was trimmed by 5 bases and J by 6 bases, leaving 14 bases between them. CDR3 length equals 13 residues. Researchers took RNA transcripts and amplified the TCR beta CDR3 regions from them. An initial round of RT-PCR targeting the TCR CDR3 relied on the HTBI primer set. Using its own MiXCR run on the multiplex PCR reads, TCRdb lists one record per CDR3 protein. The sample carries nearly 750,000 distinct CDR3 sequences, approximately 40% recorded once.

This TCR was recovered from a woman in her forties with Graves' hyperthyroidism. The chain joins TRBV6-5 to TRBJ2-7, with a possible D match to TRBD2 (6 bases). The material sequenced was blood. CDR3 sequence (DNA): TGTGCCAGCAGTAAGCCGACTAGTGCCGAGCAGTACTTC. Protein product: CASSKPTSAEQYF.